These 11 T cell receptor beta chains originate from one sample sequenced in a study of cytomegalovirus exposure and HLA in healthy donors. Amplification used 60 Vbeta primers and 13 Jbeta primers. Sequenced by immunoSEQ multiplex PCR; TCRdb stores in-frame clones only, minus some. The table shows 150,000 to 200,000 clones, with 75% to 90% occurring only once. The sequenced sample consisted of PBMCs. The receptors originated from a man aged 25-40 years in good health and CMV-seronegative.

A remark on this clone: At one end, the junction sequence differs from germline, possibly due to a read error. The rearrangement uses TRBV7-9 and TRBJ2-1; D might be TRBD2 (6 bases). The germline CDR1 and CDR2 sequences are SEHNR and FQNEAQ (reference sequence). This CDR3 has 14 residues. For the CDR3, the DNA is TGTTCCAGCATCTCGGGGGAGTTCTACAATGAGCAGTTCTTC. Translated: CSSISGEFYNEQFF.

V usage is TRBV6-5 and J usage is TRBJ2-6; D gene unclear. Germline loops: CDR1 MNHEY, CDR2 SVGAGI. This CDR3 comprises 16 residues. Trimming removed 1 base from V and 0 bases from J, with 7 bases in between. The CDR3: CASSYLFLSGANVLTF. As DNA, the CDR3 is TGTGCCAGCAGTTACTTATTTCTCTCTGGGGCCAACGTCCTGACTTTC.

The gene calls are TRBV5-1 and TRBJ2-3; TRBD1 might be the D (6 bases). The CDR3 is 13 residues long. CDR1 and CDR2 (germline): SGHRS, YFSETQ. Deletions cut 4 bases from V and 5 bases from J, with 11 bases between. The CDR3 nucleotides are TGCGCCAGCAGCCACCAACAGGGAGATACGCAGTATTTT. Its protein is CASSHQQGDTQYF.

CDR3 in amino acids: CASSQDGRVTGANVLTF. Written as DNA, the CDR3 is TGCGCCAGCAGCCAAGACGGCAGGGTAACCGGGGCCAACGTCCTGACTTTC. The V and J genes are TRBV4-3 and TRBJ2-6, with a possible D match to TRBD1 (5 bases). The CDR3 totals 17 residues. The germline CDR1 and CDR2 sequences are LGHNA and YSLEER. The V and J ends lost 0 bases and 4 bases respectively, with 13 bases between them.

The rearrangement links TRBV9 to TRBJ2-1; 7 bases agree with TRBD2. This CDR3 spans 19 amino acids. Germline CDR1 reads SGDLS; CDR2 reads YYNGEE. Trimming removed 4 bases from V and 2 bases from J; junction bases left unmatched: 18. The CDR3 DNA sequence: TGTGCCAGCAGCACCCCTAGCGGTGAGGCCCAGAGGACCTACAATGAGCAGTTCTTC. Its translation is CASSTPSGEAQRTYNEQFF.

The gene calls are TRBV19 and TRBJ1-2; 11 nucleotides line up with TRBD1. The CDR3 is made up of 14 amino acids. Germline CDR1 and CDR2: LNHDA and SQIVND (reference sequence). J gave up 7 bases and V 4 bases, and 5 bases lay outside the gene matches. The CDR3 loop reads CASSTGDRGFGYTF. The DNA of the CDR3 is TGTGCCAGTAGTACCGGGGACAGGGGGTTTGGCTACACCTTC.

The chain couples TRBV19 to TRBJ1-5; D perhaps matches TRBD1 (5 bases). The CDR3 is 14 amino acids. CDR1 and CDR2 from the germline V gene are LNHDA and SQIVND (reference sequence). V gave up 5 bases and J gave up 5 bases, with 13 bases separating them. CDR3 bases: TGTGCCAGTAGTGTGGCAGGGTTCGATCAGCCCCAGCATTTT. Residues: CASSVAGFDQPQHF.

The genes are TRBV5-1 and TRBJ2-2; tentative D call: TRBD2 (6 bases). V lost 4 bases and J 5 bases, leaving 12 bases between the germline ends. Germline CDR1 reads SGHRS; CDR2 reads YFSETQ. This CDR3 has 14 residues. The CDR3 protein is CASSGGLQTGELFF. The CDR3 region has the DNA TGCGCCAGCAGCGGGGGACTCCAGACCGGGGAGCTGTTTTTT.

This clone was counted only a few times. The rearrangement links TRBV5-4 to TRBJ1-2, with 9 bases lining up with TRBD1. V was clipped by 2 bases and J by 8 bases; unmatched bases: 7. Looked up from germline, CDR1 is SGHNT and CDR2 is YYREEE (reference sequence). The CDR3 is 14 amino acids. The CDR3 here is CASSFTGGGGGYTF. CDR3 in DNA: TGTGCCAGCAGCTTTACAGGGGGCGGAGGAGGCTACACCTTC.

The genes are TRBV27 and TRBJ2-1; 9 nucleotides agree with TRBD2. Germline V CDR1 and CDR2: MNHEY, SMNVEV (reference sequence). This CDR3 has 17 residues. V dropped 5 bases and J dropped 8; count of bases not matched to a gene: 16. For the CDR3, the DNA is TGTGCCAGCAGTCCTCTGGGGGTAGCGGGAGCGTTTTATGAGCAGTTCTTC. Translating it yields CASSPLGVAGAFYEQFF.

In its sample, this clone was seen a few times. In DNA, the CDR3 is TGTGCCAGCAGCTTAAGCGGGAGATTGACAGATACGCAGTATTTT. This translates into CASSLSGRLTDTQYF. The chain carries TRBV11-2 and TRBJ2-3; 8 bases are shared with TRBD2. The CDR3 extends over 15 amino acids. The ends lost 2 bases at V and 3 bases at J; junction bases unmatched: 4. CDR1 and CDR2 from the germline V gene are SGHAT and FQNNGV. The variable domain in full, with the rest retrieved from reference TRBV11-2 and TRBJ2-3, is EAGVAQSPRYKIIEKRQSVAFWCNPISGHATLYWYQQILGQGPKLLIQFQNNGVVDDSQLPKDRFSAERLKGVDSTLKIQPAKLEDSAVYLCASSLSGRLTDTQYFGPGTRLTVL.